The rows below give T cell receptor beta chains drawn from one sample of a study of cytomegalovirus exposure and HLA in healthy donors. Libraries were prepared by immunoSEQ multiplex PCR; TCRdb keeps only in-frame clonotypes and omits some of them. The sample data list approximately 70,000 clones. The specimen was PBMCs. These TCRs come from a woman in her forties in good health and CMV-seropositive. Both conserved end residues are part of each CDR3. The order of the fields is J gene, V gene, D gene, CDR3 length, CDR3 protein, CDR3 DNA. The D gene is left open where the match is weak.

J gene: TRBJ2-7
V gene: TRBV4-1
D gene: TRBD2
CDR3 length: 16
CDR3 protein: CASSQDRASGMNEQYF
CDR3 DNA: TGCGCCAGCAGCCAAGATCGGGCTAGCGGGATGAACGAGCAGTACTTC

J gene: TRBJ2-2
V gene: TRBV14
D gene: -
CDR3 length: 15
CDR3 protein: CASSQATVWTGELFF
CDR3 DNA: TGTGCCAGCAGCCAAGCCACAGTTTGGACCGGGGAGCTGTTTTTT

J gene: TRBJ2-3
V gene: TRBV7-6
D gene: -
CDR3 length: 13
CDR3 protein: CASSPPSTDTQYF
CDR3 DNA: TGTGCCAGCAGCCCCCCTAGCACAGATACGCAGTATTTT

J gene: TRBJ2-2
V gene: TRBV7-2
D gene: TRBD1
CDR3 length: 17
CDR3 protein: CASSQKTRGLNTGELFF
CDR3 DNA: TGTGCCAGCAGCCAGAAAACCAGGGGGCTGAACACCGGGGAGCTGTTTTTT

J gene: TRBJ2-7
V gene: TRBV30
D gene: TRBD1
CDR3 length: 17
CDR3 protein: CAWSVKGSGGFIYEQYF
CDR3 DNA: TGTGCCTGGAGTGTTAAAGGGTCAGGGGGCTTTATCTACGAGCAGTACTTC

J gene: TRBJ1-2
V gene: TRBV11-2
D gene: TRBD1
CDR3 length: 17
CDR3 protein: CASSTPGGGQGAWGYTF
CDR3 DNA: TGTGCCAGCAGCACACCCGGAGGAGGACAGGGGGCTTGGGGCTACACCTTC

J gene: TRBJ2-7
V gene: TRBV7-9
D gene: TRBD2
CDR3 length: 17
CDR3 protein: CASSSGSSGGTSYEQYF
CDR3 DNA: TGTGCCAGCAGCTCCGGATCGAGCGGGGGCACGTCCTACGAGCAGTACTTC

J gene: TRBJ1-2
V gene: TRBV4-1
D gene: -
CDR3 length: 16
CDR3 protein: CASSQVFKLPNYGYTF
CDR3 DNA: TGCGCCAGCAGCCAAGTTTTCAAACTTCCGAACTATGGCTACACCTTC

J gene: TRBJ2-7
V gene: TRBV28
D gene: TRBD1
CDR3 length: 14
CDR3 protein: CASSLDTGVDEQYF
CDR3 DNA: TGTGCCAGCAGTTTAGATACAGGGGTCGACGAGCAGTACTTC

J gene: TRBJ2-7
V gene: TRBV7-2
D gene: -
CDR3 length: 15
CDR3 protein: CASSLGGGPRYEQYF
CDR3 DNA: TGTGCCAGCAGCTTAGGCGGGGGCCCCCGCTACGAGCAGTACTTC

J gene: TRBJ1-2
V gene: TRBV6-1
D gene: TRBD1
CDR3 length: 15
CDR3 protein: CASSENWTGGYGYTF
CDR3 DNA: TGTGCCAGCAGTGAAAACTGGACAGGGGGCTATGGCTACACCTTC

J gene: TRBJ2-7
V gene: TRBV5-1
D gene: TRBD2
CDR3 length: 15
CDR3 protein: CASSLGSGGLHEQYF
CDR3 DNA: TGCGCCAGCAGCTTGGGTTCGGGAGGACTCCACGAGCAGTACTTC

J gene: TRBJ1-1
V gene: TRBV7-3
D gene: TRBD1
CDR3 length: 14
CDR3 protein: CASAWTGTNTEAFF
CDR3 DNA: TGTGCCAGCGCCTGGACAGGGACAAACACTGAAGCTTTCTTT

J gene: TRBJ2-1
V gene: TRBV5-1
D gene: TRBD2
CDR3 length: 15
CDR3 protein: CASSLGTSGNNEQFF
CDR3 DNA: TGCGCCAGCAGCTTAGGGACTAGTGGGAACAATGAGCAGTTCTTC

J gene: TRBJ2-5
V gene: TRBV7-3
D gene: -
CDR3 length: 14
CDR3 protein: CASSLTGNQETQYF
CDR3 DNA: TGTGCCAGCAGCTTAACGGGCAATCAAGAGACCCAGTACTTC

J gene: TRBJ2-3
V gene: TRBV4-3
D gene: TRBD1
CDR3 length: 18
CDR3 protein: CASSQDPIGRGLGDTQYF
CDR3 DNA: TGCGCCAGCAGCCAAGATCCTATCGGTAGGGGGCTGGGAGATACGCAGTATTTT

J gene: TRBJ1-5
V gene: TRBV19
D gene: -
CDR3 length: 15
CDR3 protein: CASSNGQYSNQPQHF
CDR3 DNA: TGTGCCAGTAGTAATGGACAGTATAGCAATCAGCCCCAGCATTTT

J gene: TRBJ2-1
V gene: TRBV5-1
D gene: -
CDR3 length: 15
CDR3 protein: CASSFRESPNNEQFF
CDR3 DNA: TGCGCCAGCAGCTTCAGGGAAAGTCCAAACAATGAGCAGTTCTTC

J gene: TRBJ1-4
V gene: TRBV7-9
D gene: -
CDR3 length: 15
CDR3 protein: CASSTPDSLNEKLFF
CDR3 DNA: TGTGCCAGCAGCACCCCGGACAGCTTAAATGAAAAACTGTTTTTT

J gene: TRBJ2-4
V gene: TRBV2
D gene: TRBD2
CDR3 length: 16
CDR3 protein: CASSDGTSGSGRVQYF
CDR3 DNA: TGTGCCAGCAGCGACGGGACTAGCGGGTCCGGAAGGGTTCAGTACTTC

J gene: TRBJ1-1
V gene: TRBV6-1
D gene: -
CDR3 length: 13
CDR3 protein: CASSEDSYTEAFF
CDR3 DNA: TGTGCCAGCAGTGAAGACAGCTACACTGAAGCTTTCTTT

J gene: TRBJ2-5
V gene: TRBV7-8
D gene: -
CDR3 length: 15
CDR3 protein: CASSLEIVGAETQYF
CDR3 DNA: TGTGCCAGCAGCTTAGAGATAGTAGGGGCAGAGACCCAGTACTTC

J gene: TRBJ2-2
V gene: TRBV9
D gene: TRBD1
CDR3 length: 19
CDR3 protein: CASSLTYGTGGTNTGELFF
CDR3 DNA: TGTGCCAGCAGCTTAACGTACGGGACAGGGGGAACGAACACCGGGGAGCTGTTTTTT

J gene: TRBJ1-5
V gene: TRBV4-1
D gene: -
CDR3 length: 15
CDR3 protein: CASSRTQGHNQPQHF
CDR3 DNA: TGCGCCAGCAGCCGAACCCAGGGACACAATCAGCCCCAGCATTTT

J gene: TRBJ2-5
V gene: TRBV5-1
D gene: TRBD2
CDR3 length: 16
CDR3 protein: CASSSGLAPSQETQYF
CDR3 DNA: TGCGCCAGCAGCTCGGGACTAGCGCCCTCACAAGAGACCCAGTACTTC

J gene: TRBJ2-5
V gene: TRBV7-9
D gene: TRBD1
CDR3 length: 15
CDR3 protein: CASSSPTGVGGEQYF
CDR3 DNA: TGTGCCAGCAGCTCCCCGACAGGGGTAGGTGGGGAGCAGTACTTC

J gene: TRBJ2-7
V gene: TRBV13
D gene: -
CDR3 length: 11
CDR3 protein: CASSLRLGQYF
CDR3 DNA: TGTGCCAGCAGCCTCAGACTAGGGCAGTACTTC

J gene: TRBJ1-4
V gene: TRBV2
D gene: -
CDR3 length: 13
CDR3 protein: CASNVRVDEKLFF
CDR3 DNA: TGTGCCAGCAACGTCCGGGTGGATGAAAAACTGTTTTTT

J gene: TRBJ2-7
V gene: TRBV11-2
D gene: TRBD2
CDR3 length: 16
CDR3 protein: CASSAPGLAGGHEQYF
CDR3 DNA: TGTGCCAGCAGCGCCCCGGGACTAGCGGGAGGACACGAGCAGTACTTC

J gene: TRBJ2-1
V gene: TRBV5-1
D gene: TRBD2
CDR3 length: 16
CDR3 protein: CASSLASSGTYNEQFF
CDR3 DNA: TGCGCCAGCAGCTTGGCTTCTAGCGGGACCTACAATGAGCAGTTCTTC

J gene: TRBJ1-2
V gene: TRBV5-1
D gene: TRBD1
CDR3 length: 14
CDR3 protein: CASRGQAGGHGYTF
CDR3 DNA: TGCGCCAGCAGGGGTCAGGCAGGGGGCCATGGCTACACCTTC

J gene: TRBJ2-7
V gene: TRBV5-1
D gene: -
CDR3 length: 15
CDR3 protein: CASSLLTGYSYEQYF
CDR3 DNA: TGCGCCAGCAGCTTGTTAACAGGGTACTCCTACGAGCAGTACTTC

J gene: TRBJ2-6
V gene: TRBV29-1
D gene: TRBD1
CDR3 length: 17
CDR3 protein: CSVEDRGLFSGANVLTF
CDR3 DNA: TGCAGCGTTGAAGACAGGGGGCTCTTCTCTGGGGCCAACGTCCTGACTTTC

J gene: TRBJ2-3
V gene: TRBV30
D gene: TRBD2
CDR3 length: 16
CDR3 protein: CAWSGGLATSTDTQYF
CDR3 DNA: TGTGCCTGGAGTGGGGGACTAGCGACTAGCACAGATACGCAGTATTTT

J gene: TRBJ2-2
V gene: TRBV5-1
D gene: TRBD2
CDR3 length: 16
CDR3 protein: CASSLATSGDTGELFF
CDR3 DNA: TGCGCCAGCAGCTTGGCGACTAGCGGAGACACCGGGGAGCTGTTTTTT

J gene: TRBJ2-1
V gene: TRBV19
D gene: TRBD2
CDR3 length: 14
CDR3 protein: CASRTSGGPNEQFF
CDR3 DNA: TGTGCCAGTAGAACTAGCGGGGGTCCCAATGAGCAGTTCTTC

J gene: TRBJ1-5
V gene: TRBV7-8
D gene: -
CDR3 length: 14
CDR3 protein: CASSLAGGNQPQHF
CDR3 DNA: TGTGCCAGCAGCTTAGCAGGGGGCAATCAGCCCCAGCATTTT

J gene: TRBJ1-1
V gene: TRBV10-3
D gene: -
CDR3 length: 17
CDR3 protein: CAIRIDHQQPLNTEAFF
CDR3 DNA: TGTGCCATCAGAATAGATCATCAACAGCCGCTGAACACTGAAGCTTTCTTT

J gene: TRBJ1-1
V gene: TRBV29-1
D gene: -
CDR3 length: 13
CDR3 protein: CSVGLGLDTEAFF
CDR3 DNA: TGCAGTGTTGGTCTGGGCTTGGACACTGAAGCTTTCTTT

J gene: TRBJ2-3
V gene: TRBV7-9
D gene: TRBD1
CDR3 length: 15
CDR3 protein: CASSFAGQDTDTQYF
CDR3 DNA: TGTGCCAGCAGCTTTGCGGGACAGGACACAGATACGCAGTATTTT

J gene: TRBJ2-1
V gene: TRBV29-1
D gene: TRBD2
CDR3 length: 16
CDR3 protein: CSVTGLAGASYNEQFF
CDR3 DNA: TGCAGCGTTACCGGACTAGCGGGAGCATCCTACAATGAGCAGTTCTTC

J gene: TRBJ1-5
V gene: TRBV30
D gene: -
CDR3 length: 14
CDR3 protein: CAWGVGGGNQPQHF
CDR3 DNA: TGTGCCTGGGGGGTAGGGGGAGGCAATCAGCCCCAGCATTTT